This T cell receptor (beta chain) was recorded in a study of shared clonotypes between healthy human individuals. General study points: Limited genetic and exposure-history diversity came from having few donors. Roughly 5% of naive CD4 clonotypes were shared across four donors.

On this clone: The antigen is undetermined.

In the authors' methods: ImmunoSEQ only sent back junction sequences with no quality scores, so filtering was done differently. Repertoires were generated with immunoSEQ multiplex PCR, while TCRdb's copy carries only in-frame clones and drops some. That table gives V, J and clone size, and the DNA gave D and trimming. Among hundreds of thousands of clones listed, 90% to 96% were seen once. Germline V gene data show CDR1 as MDHEN and CDR2 as SYDVKM. CDR3 length: 15 amino acids. V lost 5 bases, J lost 6 bases, and 7 bases stayed unmatched. The receptor was derived from a woman aged 25 to 45 in good health. This chain joins TRBV28 and TRBJ1-4, with 9 bases fitting TRBD1. The sequenced sample consisted of naive CD4+ T cells sorted from blood. As to subset: CD45RA+ positively selected. As DNA, the CDR3 is TGTGCCAGCAGTCCGGGACAGGGCCGGGATGAAAAACTGTTTTTT. Translating gives CASSPGQGRDEKLFF.